This T cell receptor beta chain originates from a study of blood T cell repertoires in COVID-19. Looking at the study overall: Both acute and convalescent COVID-19 samples were obtained from the United States, Italy and Spain. PBMCs, B-cell-depleted T cells, or T cells provided the cDNA or gDNA that made up the material.

Assay used: immunoSEQ multiplex PCR; TCRdb lists only in-frame clones, some missing. Of about 440,000 clones listed, roughly 88% are singletons. A Seattle source enrolled patients during active infection and followed them longitudinally. V lost 10 bases and J lost 3; bases outside the gene matches: 10. The CDR3 consists of 14 residues. Looked up from germline, CDR1 is MNHNY and CDR2 is SVGAGI (reference sequence). The chain employs TRBV6-6 and TRBJ1-2, with 8 bases lining up with TRBD1. The clonotype was recovered from a woman in her 50s with COVID-19, enrolled during active disease. The material sequenced was peripheral blood. CDR3 residues: CAILQGDGHYGYTF. The CDR3 DNA reads as TGTGCCATCCTACAGGGGGACGGCCACTATGGCTACACCTTC.